The TCR beta chain under discussion was sequenced for a study of technical replicates of blood from a handful of donors. The length of the CDR3 is 14 residues. The germline V and J ends were trimmed by 1 base and 2 bases, with 9 bases remaining between them. The germline gives CDR1 SGHTA, CDR2 FQGNSA. Generated by immunoSEQ multiplex PCR, the TCRdb table keeps only in-frame clones and is missing some. Of about 60,000 clones listed, around 84% were seen once; the top ten hold 5% to 5.5%. The clonotype comes from a human donor in good health. Some clones in this sample may be carry-over from other donors' samples. The rearrangement uses TRBV7-2 and TRBJ2-7; D perhaps matches TRBD1 (5 bases). The sample consisted of PBMCs. The CDR3 DNA sequence: TGTGCCAGCAGCTTAGAGGTGACAGCCTACGAGCAGTACTTC. Translation gives CASSLEVTAYEQYF.